This T cell receptor (beta chain) came from a study of T cells in Graves' hyperthyroidism and ophthalmopathy. Authors of the study amplified TCR beta CDR3 regions from RNA transcripts. TCR CDR3 underwent first-round RT-PCR with the HTBI primer set. MiXCR was run by TCRdb on the multiplex PCR reads, yielding one entry per CDR3 protein. This table has approximately 560,000 distinct CDR3 sequences, approximately 15% appearing once. Lactation, pregnancy, other autoimmune disease or uncontrolled infection led to exclusion of patients. This clonotype was seen ten or more times. Germline values: CDR1 SGHRS, CDR2 YFSETQ. The CDR3 consists of 16 residues. Trimming removed 1 base from V and 8 bases from J; junction bases left unmatched: 11.

The sequencing input was blood. The sequence came from a woman in her twenties or thirties with Graves' hyperthyroidism. The rearrangement uses TRBV5-1 and TRBJ2-1; 8 nucleotides align to TRBD2. The CDR3 DNA follows: TGCGCCAGCAGCTTGAGCGGGGCGGGAGGAGGCCATGAGCAGTTCTTC. Its protein is CASSLSGAGGGHEQFF.